This T cell receptor (beta chain) came from a study of T-cell memory formation after mild COVID-19. Across the whole study: Clustering of TCRs was largely donor specific.

Employing constant-segment primers, 5'RACE generated TCR alpha and TCR beta cDNA libraries bearing sample barcodes and UMIs. TCRdb independently ran MiXCR on the 5' RACE reads; one entry per CDR3 protein. The table lists approximately 560,000 distinct CDR3 sequences, 17% of them singletons, with around 8.1% in the top ten. This CDR3 region has 17 residues. V lost 1 base to trimming and J lost 0 bases, with 16 bases between them. From germline, CDR1 is SEHNR and CDR2 FQNEAQ (reference sequence). A remark on this clonotype: Its target is unknown.

Study-wide findings and caveats: The CD4+ clones that contracted clustered mainly within CM and EM, and the CD8+ clones concentrated in EMRA. From day 15 to 85, contracting clones were balanced between CD4 and CD8, whereas later expanders leaned toward CD4+.

The sequence came from an adult woman who had mild COVID-19 (a few samples of this study predate the infection). Cell type and time point are not known. The material sequenced was PBMCs or a T cell subset sorted from them (not recorded which). The gene calls are TRBV7-9 and TRBJ2-7; D assignment may be TRBD1 or TRBD2 (5 bases each). CDR3 region: CASSLGVTGQSSYEQYF. Here the CDR3 DNA reads TGTGCCAGCAGCTTAGGGGTGACGGGGCAGAGCTCCTACGAGCAGTACTTC.